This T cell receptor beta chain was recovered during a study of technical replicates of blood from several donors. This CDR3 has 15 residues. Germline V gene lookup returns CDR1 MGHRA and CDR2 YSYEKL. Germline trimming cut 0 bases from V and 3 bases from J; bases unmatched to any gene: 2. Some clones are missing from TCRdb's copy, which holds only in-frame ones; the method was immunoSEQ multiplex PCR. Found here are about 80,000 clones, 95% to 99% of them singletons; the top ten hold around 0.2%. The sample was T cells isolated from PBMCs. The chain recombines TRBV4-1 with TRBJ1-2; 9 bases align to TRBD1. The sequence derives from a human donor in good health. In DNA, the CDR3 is TGCGCCAGCAGCCAAGAGGACAGGGGAGACTATGGCTACACCTTC. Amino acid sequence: CASSQEDRGDYGYTF.